Sequencing of this TCR beta chain was carried out in a study of cytomegalovirus exposure and HLA in healthy donors. Turning to the study itself: The Caucasian-associated ancestry cluster contained about 80% of the approximately 420 genotyped donors.

There are 14 residues in the CDR3. V lost 8 bases, J lost 7 bases, and 7 bases stayed unmatched. In germline, CDR1 is MNHNS, CDR2 SASEGT. General study points: Of the V segments, some could not be distinguished, including TRBV6-2 and TRBV6-3, and were excluded. Later analysis identified several of the most significant clusters that appeared linked to common viral pathogens. The study reported that TCR beta sequences accurately predicted HLA-A and HLA-B alleles in most subjects.

60 Vbeta and 13 Jbeta primers were used in PCR. Profiled with immunoSEQ multiplex PCR; TCRdb holds only in-frame clones, not every one. The sample contains 150,000 or so clones, approximately 79% of which appear only once. As regards this clone: Antigen unknown.

The chain links TRBV6-1 to TRBJ2-2; the match to TRBD1 covers 10 bases. The TCR originated in a woman aged 40 to 50 in good health and CMV-seropositive. What was sequenced was PBMCs. CDR3 protein: CASFGDRGYGELFF. Here the CDR3 DNA reads TGTGCCAGCTTCGGGGACAGGGGATACGGGGAGCTGTTTTTT.